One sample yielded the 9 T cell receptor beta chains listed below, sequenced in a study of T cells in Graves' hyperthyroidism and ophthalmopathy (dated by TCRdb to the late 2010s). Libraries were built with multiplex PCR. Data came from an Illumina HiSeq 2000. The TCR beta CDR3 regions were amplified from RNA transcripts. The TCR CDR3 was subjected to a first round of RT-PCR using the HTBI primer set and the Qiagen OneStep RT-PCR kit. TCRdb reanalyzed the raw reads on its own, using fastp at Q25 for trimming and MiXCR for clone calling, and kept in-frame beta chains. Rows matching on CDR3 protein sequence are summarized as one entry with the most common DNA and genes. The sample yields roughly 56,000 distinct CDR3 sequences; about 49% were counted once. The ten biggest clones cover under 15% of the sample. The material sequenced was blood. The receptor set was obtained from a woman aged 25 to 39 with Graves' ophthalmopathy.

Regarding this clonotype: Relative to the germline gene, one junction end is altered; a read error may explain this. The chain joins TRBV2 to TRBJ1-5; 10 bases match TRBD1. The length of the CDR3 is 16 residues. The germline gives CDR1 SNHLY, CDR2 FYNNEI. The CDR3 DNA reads TGTGCCAGCAGGCGGACAGGGGGTTCCTACAATGAGCCCCAGCATTTT. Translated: CASRRTGGSYNEPQHF.

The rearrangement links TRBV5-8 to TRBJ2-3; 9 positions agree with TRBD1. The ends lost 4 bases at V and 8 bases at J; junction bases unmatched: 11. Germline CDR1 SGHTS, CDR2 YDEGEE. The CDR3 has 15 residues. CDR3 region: CASSPPGQGFGTQYF. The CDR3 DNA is TGTGCCAGCAGCCCACCGGGACAGGGATTCGGTACGCAGTATTTT.

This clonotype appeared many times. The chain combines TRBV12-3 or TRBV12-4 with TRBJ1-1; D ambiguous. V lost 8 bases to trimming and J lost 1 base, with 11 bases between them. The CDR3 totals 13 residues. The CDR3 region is CASALDGNTEAFF. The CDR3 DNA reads TGTGCCAGCGCTCTAGACGGGAACACTGAAGCTTTCTTT.

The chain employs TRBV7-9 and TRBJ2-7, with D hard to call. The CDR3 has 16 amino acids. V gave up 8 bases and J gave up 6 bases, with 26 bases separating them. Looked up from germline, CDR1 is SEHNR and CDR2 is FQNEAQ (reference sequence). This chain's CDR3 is CASGSGGPARFCEQYF. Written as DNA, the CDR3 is TGTGCCAGCGGCTCGGGCGGTCCAGCCCGATTCTGCGAGCAGTACTTC.

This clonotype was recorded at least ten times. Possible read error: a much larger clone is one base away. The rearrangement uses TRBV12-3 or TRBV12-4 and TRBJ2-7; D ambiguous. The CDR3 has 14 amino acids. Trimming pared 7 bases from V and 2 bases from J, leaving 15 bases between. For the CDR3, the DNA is TGTGCCAGCACCCCAGTCGGCCTCCCCTACGAGCAGTACTTC. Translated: CASTPVGLPYEQYF.

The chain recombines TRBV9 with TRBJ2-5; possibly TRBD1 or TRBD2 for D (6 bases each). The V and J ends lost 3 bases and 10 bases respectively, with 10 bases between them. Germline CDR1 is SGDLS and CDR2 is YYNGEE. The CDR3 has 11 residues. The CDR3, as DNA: TGTGCCAGCAGCGGAGGGGGGATCCAGTACTTC. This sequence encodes CASSGGGIQYF.

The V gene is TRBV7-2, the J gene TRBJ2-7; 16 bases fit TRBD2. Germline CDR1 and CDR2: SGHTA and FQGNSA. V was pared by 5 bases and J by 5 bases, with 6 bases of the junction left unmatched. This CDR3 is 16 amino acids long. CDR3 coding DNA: TGTGCCAGCAGCAGGGGACTAGCGGGAGGGCCCCACGAGCAGTACTTC. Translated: CASSRGLAGGPHEQYF.

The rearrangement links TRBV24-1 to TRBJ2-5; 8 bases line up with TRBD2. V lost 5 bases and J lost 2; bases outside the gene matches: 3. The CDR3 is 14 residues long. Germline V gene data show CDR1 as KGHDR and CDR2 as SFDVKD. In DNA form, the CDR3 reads TGTGCCACCAGTGCTACTAGCGGACAAGAGACCCAGTACTTC. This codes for CATSATSGQETQYF.

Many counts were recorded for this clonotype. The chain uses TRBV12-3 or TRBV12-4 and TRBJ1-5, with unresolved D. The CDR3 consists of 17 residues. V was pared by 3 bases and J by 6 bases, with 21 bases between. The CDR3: CASSLVRSRDVGQPQHF. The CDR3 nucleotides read TGTGCCAGCAGTTTGGTCCGAAGTAGGGATGTAGGTCAGCCCCAGCATTTT.